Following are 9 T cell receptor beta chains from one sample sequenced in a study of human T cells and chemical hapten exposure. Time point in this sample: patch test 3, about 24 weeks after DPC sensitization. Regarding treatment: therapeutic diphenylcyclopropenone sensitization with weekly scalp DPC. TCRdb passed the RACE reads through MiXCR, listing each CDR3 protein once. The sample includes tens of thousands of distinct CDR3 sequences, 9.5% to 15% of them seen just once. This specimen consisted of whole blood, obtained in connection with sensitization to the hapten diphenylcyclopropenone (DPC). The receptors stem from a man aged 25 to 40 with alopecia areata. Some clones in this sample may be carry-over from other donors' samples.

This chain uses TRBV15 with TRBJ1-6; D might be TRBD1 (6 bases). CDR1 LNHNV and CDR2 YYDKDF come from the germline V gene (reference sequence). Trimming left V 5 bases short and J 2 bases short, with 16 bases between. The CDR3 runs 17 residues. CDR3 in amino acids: CATSARGGRTYNSPLHF. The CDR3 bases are TGTGCCACCAGCGCTAGGGGGGGCCGAACCTATAATTCACCCCTCCACTTT.

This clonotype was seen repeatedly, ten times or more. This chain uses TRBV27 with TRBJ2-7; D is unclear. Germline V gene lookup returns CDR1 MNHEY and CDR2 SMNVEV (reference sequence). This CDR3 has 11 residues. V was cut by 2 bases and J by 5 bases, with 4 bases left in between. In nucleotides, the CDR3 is TGTGCCAGCAGTTTAGGTGACGAGCAGTACTTC. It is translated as CASSLGDEQYF.

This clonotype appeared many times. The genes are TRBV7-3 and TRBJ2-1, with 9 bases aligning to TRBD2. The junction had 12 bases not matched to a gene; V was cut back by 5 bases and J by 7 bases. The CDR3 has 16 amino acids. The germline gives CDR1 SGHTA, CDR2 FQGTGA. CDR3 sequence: CASSPPRGLARNEQFF. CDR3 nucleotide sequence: TGTGCCAGCAGCCCGCCCCGTGGACTAGCGAGAAATGAGCAGTTCTTC.

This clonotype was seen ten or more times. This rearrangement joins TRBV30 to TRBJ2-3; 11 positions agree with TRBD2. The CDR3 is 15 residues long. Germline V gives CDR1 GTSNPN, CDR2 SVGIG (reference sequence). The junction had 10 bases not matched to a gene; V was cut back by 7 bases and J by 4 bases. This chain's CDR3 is CAFRAGTSGADTQYF. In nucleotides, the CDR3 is TGTGCCTTCAGAGCCGGGACTAGCGGCGCAGATACGCAGTATTTT.

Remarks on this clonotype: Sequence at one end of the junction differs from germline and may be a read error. In DNA form, the CDR3 reads TGTGTCAGCAGCATTACCCAGACAGGGGAAGCTTTCTTT. Translated, it gives CVSSITQTGEAFF. The chain is built from TRBV6-1 and TRBJ1-1; TRBD1 agrees at 7 bases. The CDR3 has 13 residues. Germline V gene lookup returns CDR1 MNHNS and CDR2 SASEGT.

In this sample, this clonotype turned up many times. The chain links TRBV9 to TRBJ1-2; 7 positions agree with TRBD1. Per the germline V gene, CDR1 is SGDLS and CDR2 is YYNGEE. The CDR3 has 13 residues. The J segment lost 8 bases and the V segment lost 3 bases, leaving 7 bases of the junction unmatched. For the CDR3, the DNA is TGTGCCAGCAGCGGAACAGGGGTCTACGGCTACACCTTC. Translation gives CASSGTGVYGYTF.

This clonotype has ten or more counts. DNA for the CDR3: TGTGCCAGCAGTTACTCCTCGACAGGCCCCGATACGCAGTATTTT. Protein: CASSYSSTGPDTQYF. The V and J genes are TRBV6-2 or TRBV6-3 and TRBJ2-3; TRBD1 might be the D (6 bases). This CDR3 is 15 amino acids long. Germline V gene sequence: CDR1 MNHEY, CDR2 SVGEGT. V was pared by 0 bases and J by 6 bases, with 13 bases between.

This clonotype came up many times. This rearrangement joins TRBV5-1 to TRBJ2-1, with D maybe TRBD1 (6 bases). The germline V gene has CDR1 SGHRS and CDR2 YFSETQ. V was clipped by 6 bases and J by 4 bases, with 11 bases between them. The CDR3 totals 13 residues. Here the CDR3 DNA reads TGCGCCAGCAAGTGGACAGCATACAATGAGCAGTTCTTC. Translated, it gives CASKWTAYNEQFF.

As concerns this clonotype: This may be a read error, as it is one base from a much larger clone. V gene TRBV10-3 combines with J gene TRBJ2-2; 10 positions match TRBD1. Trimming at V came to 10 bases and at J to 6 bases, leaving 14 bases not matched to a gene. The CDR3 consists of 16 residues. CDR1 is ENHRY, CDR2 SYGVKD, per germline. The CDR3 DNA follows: TGTGCCACCAACCGCGACAGGGGGCTGAATGCCGGGGAGCTGTTTTTT. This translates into CATNRDRGLNAGELFF.